The entry that follows covers one TCR beta chain sequence. Its antigen target is currently unknown. Per-base quality was not reported, and no clone a single base away is much larger than it. The source of the sample is a study of metastatic and nonmetastatic thyroid tumors (dated by TCRdb to about 2020). Looking at the study overall: Repertoires were compared across peripheral blood and tumor or nodule tissue samples from malignant and benign thyroid patients.

Library method: PCR. The run used an Illumina HiSeq 4000. High-throughput sequencing was used to profile the CDR3 region of the TCR beta-chain in every patient. In the paper's pipeline: CDR3 differences across clinicopathological groups were used to build a classifier for discriminating distant-metastatic papillary thyroid cancer patients. To measure repertoire diversity the researchers used the Shannon index, while the Morisita-Horn index served to gauge how similar the tumor and blood repertoires were. TCRdb reprocessing: public reads trimmed at Q25 with fastp, clones called with MiXCR, in-frame beta chains kept. The V and J calls were determined by TCRdb, not by the authors. The sample records around 25,000 clones, around 24% of which are singletons. The ten largest account for less than 7.5% of the sample. Broad study findings and their caveats: TCR beta diversity was reported as significantly higher in malignant tumors than in benign nodules, in both blood and tumor samples.

None of the patients had been given any treatment before thyroid surgery. The study retrospectively analysed patient clinical samples collected from about 2012 to 2019 using T-cell receptor beta sequencing. The CDR3 runs 11 residues from the cysteine to the phenylalanine. Solely the CDR3 DNA is kept, with 33 bases framed from the first base. Relative to germline, V is 2 bases shorter and J is 6 bases shorter, with 8 bases between their ends. CDR1 DFQATT and CDR2 SNEGSKA were looked up in the germline V gene (reference sequence). Sequenced input: blood. The sequence was obtained from a female donor with papillary thyroid cancer or a benign thyroid nodule (not recorded which). Some clones in this sample may be carry-over from other donors' samples. The chain links TRBV20-1 with TRBJ2-7, with the D gene not confidently named. The CDR3 region has the sequence CSARLQSEQYF. The bases read TGCAGTGCTAGATTGCAATCCGAGCAGTACTTC.